This TCR beta chain emerged from a study of blood T cells in healthy people across ages. General study points: The study found more naive CD4+ cells and higher diversity in long-lived than aged donors.

This clonotype was seen only a few times. Its antigen is undetermined. Primers used in a second PCR of about 7 to 12 cycles were a sample-barcoded 5' primer and a J-beta primer mix. Every cDNA was tagged by a template-switch adaptor with 12 random nucleotides. A minimum of 3 million CDR3-containing paired-end reads was obtained for each sample. TCRdb processed the 5' RACE reads anew with MiXCR; each CDR3 protein has one entry. Of 1,500,000 or so distinct CDR3 sequences detected, around 59% appear once; the ten largest clones hold 6.5% to 8.5%. Source material: blood. The clonotype comes from a young man in good health.

The CDR3 loop reads CASSPLPGQGGDIQYF. CDR3 nucleotides: TGTGCCAGCAGTCCCCTCCCGGGACAGGGGGGGGACATTCAGTACTTC. The chain links TRBV27 to TRBJ2-4; TRBD1 aligns across 11 bases. Germline CDR1 and CDR2: MNHEY and SMNVEV (reference sequence). With 5 bases clipped from V and 8 bases from J, the junction kept 11 bases outside the gene matches. CDR3 length: 16 amino acids.